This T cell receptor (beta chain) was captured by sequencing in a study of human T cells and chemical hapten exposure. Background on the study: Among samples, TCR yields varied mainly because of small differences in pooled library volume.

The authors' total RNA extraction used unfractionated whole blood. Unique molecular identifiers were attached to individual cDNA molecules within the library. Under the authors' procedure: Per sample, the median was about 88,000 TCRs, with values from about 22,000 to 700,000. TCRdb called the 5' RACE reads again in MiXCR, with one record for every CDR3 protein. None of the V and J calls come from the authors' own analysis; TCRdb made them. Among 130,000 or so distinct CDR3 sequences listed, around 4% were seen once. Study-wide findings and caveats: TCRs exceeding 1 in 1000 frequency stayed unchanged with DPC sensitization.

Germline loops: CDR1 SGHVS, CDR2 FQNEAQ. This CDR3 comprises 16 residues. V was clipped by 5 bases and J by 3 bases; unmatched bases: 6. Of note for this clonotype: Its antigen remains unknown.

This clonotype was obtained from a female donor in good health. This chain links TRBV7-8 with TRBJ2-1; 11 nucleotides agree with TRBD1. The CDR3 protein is CASSPGGTGGYNEQFF. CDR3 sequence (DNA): TGTGCCAGCAGCCCAGGGGGGACAGGGGGCTACAATGAGCAGTTCTTC.